These 12 T cell receptor beta chains originate from one sample sequenced in a study of shared clonotypes between healthy human individuals (dated by TCRdb to the early 2020s). Library preparation was by the immunoSEQ multiplex PCR assay. TCRdb mirrors the immuneACCESS table, restricted to in-frame sequences. Some clones are absent from its copies; in checked studies, under half trace to an unresolved V gene, and the reason for the others is unknown. This sample gives 600,000 to 800,000 clones in total; roughly two thirds of them show up just once. The ten largest clones take up 1.8% of the sample. Sequenced input: memory CD4+ T cells sorted from blood. In light of the paper, this sample's cell subset or site label describes: CD45RA-negative fraction. All receptors come from a woman under 40 in good health.

This clone turned up a few times. This may come from a read error, since a much larger clone is one base off. Distinct nucleotide sequences in the sample also encode this CDR3. The rearrangement joins TRBV27 to TRBJ2-3; D unresolved. V was cut by 6 bases and J by 0 bases, with 4 bases left in between. Germline V gene sequence: CDR1 MNHEY, CDR2 SMNVEV (reference sequence). The CDR3 consists of 12 residues. The CDR3, as DNA: TGTGCCAGCAGGCCTAGCACAGATACGCAGTATTTT. Translation gives CASRPSTDTQYF.

This chain connects TRBV6-6 to TRBJ1-1; 7 bases match TRBD1. This CDR3 has 11 residues. The ends lost 7 bases at V and 8 bases at J; junction bases unmatched: 4. In germline, CDR1 is MNHNY, CDR2 SVGAGI (reference sequence). The DNA for the CDR3 is TGTGCCAGCATACTGGACAGGGAAGCTTTCTTT. Translation gives CASILDREAFF.

Concerning this clone: Other nucleotide sequences from this sample produce the same CDR3. This chain links TRBV5-6 with TRBJ1-4; D may be TRBD1 (6 bases). Germline CDR1 and CDR2: SGHDT and YYEEEE. The V and J ends lost 3 bases and 7 bases respectively, with 13 bases between them. The CDR3 consists of 14 residues. CDR3 sequence (DNA): TGTGCCAGCAGCTCACAGGGTGGATCTGAAAAACTGTTTTTT. Amino acids: CASSSQGGSEKLFF.

The V and J genes are TRBV5-1 and TRBJ2-2, with D uncertain. CDR3 length: 15 amino acids. From germline, CDR1 is SGHRS and CDR2 YFSETQ. Trimming took 3 bases from V and 2 from J, leaving 11 bases between them. The CDR3 here is CASSSNPQNTGELFF. The CDR3, as DNA: TGCGCCAGCAGCTCCAATCCTCAAAACACCGGGGAGCTGTTTTTT.

This chain joins TRBV28 and TRBJ2-7; D is possibly TRBD1 (5 bases). This CDR3 is 14 amino acids long. CDR1 and CDR2 from the germline V gene are MDHEN and SYDVKM. With 5 bases removed from V and 0 bases from J, the gap between germline ends came to 11 bases. The CDR3 bases are TGTGCCAGCAGTCCCGGACAAACCTCCTACGAGCAGTACTTC. Translating it yields CASSPGQTSYEQYF.

This rearrangement joins TRBV27 to TRBJ1-5; 9 bases fit TRBD1. Germline CDR1 is MNHEY and CDR2 is SMNVEV (reference sequence). The CDR3 length is 14 residues. Trimming at V came to 4 bases and at J to 6 bases, leaving 4 bases not matched to a gene. The CDR3 spells CASSSDRGGQPQHF. CDR3 sequence (DNA): TGTGCCAGCAGTTCAGACAGGGGGGGTCAGCCCCAGCATTTT.

The V and J genes are TRBV4-1 and TRBJ1-4; 7 positions match TRBD1. Per the germline V gene, CDR1 is MGHRA and CDR2 is YSYEKL. V shed 3 bases, J shed 3 bases, and the junction held 13 bases outside the gene matches. This CDR3 is 18 amino acids long. CDR3 sequence: CASSQNRQGGVANEKLFF. In nucleotides, the CDR3 is TGCGCCAGCAGCCAGAACCGACAGGGCGGGGTGGCTAATGAAAAACTGTTTTTT.

The CDR3 reads CASSPPDRSEQYF. The CDR3 DNA follows: TGTGCCAGCAGTCCCCCGGACAGGTCCGAGCAGTACTTC. J is TRBJ2-7 and V is TRBV27, with 7 bases matching TRBD1. From germline, CDR1 is MNHEY and CDR2 SMNVEV (reference sequence). Unmatched junction bases numbered 7, after V lost 5 bases and J lost 6 bases. The CDR3 loop spans 13 amino acids.

With respect to this clone: A much bigger clone sits one base away, suggesting this may be a read error. The chain is built from TRBV28 and TRBJ2-5; D is undetermined. The CDR3 loop spans 11 amino acids. The germline V gene has CDR1 MDHEN and CDR2 SYDVKM. Trimming cost V 2 bases and J 5 bases, with 3 bases left between them. The CDR3 protein is CASSLTETQYF. Here the CDR3 DNA reads TGTGCCAGCAGTTTAACGGAGACCCAGTACTTC.

The chain joins TRBV18 to TRBJ1-5; 12 bases match TRBD1. V dropped 3 bases and J dropped 2; count of bases not matched to a gene: 11. Looked up from germline, CDR1 is KGHSH and CDR2 is LQKENI. The CDR3 loop spans 19 amino acids. The CDR3 coding sequence is TGTGCCAGCTCACCTGCCGGGACAGGGGGCATTAGGGGCAATCAGCCCCAGCATTTT. Its protein is CASSPAGTGGIRGNQPQHF.

The gene calls are TRBV19 and TRBJ2-1; 11 positions match TRBD2. Germline lookup yields CDR1 LNHDA and CDR2 SQIVND (reference sequence). This CDR3 comprises 14 residues. Losses at the gene ends were 3 bases for V and 16 bases for J; bases not matched to a gene: 11. The CDR3 protein is CASSMTSGVGYVFF. DNA of the CDR3: TGTGCCAGTAGTATGACTAGCGGGGTAGGGTATGTATTCTTC.

V usage is TRBV2 and J usage is TRBJ2-6; D may correspond to TRBD1 or TRBD2 (5 bases each). The CDR3 has 19 residues. V was cut by 2 bases and J by 0 bases, with 17 bases left in between. Germline lookup yields CDR1 SNHLY and CDR2 FYNNEI. The CDR3 DNA follows: TGTGCCAGCAGTGAATGGGGGATAGGTCCTAGCTCTGGGGCCAACGTCCTGACTTTC. Its translation is CASSEWGIGPSSGANVLTF.